The 28 T cell receptor beta chains listed next were all sequenced from one sample in a study of blood T cell repertoires in COVID-19. Sequenced by immunoSEQ multiplex PCR; TCRdb stores in-frame clones only, minus some. The data show about 90,000 clones, approximately 83% seen once. Material: peripheral blood. The origin of the receptors is a man aged 55 to 70 with acute or convalescent COVID-19.

J is TRBJ1-1 and V is TRBV12-3 or TRBV12-4; no clear D gene. This CDR3 comprises 12 residues. V gave up 3 bases and J gave up 5 bases, with 7 bases separating them. This CDR3 reads CASSFPSTEAFF. The CDR3 DNA follows: TGTGCCAGCAGTTTCCCTAGTACTGAAGCTTTCTTT.

This chain joins TRBV5-4 and TRBJ2-5; 9 bases align to TRBD1. This CDR3 is 15 amino acids long. Germline-derived CDR1 and CDR2 are SGHNT and YYREEE (reference sequence). V dropped 2 bases and J dropped 4; count of bases not matched to a gene: 6. CDR3 amino acids: CASSFGTGRRETQYF. The CDR3, as DNA: TGTGCCAGCAGCTTCGGGACAGGGAGGCGAGAGACCCAGTACTTC. The full variable domain, completed using reference TRBV5-4 and TRBJ2-5, is ETGVTQSPTHLIKTRGQQVTLRCSSQSGHNTVSWYQQALGQGPQFIFQYYREEENGRGNFPPRFSGLQFPNYSSELNVNALELDDSALYLCASSFGTGRRETQYFGPGTRLLVL.

This sequence joins TRBV7-8 and TRBJ1-2; D remains unclear. The V gene lost 4 bases and the J gene lost 4 bases, with 7 bases spanning the gap. The germline CDR1 and CDR2 sequences are SGHVS and FQNEAQ. The CDR3 sequence is 12 residues long. CDR3 bases: TGTGCCAGCAGCTCGGGGTTCTATGGCTACACCTTC. Protein: CASSSGFYGYTF.

The rearrangement uses TRBV30 and TRBJ2-5; possibly TRBD1 for D (5 bases). CDR3 size: 12 residues. CDR1 and CDR2 from the germline V gene are GTSNPN and SVGIG (reference sequence). V shed 5 bases and J shed 5 bases, with 12 bases lying between them. The CDR3 region is CAWSAGLETQYF. The CDR3 nucleotides read TGTGCCTGGTCGGCAGGGTTGGAGACCCAGTACTTC.

The chain is built from TRBV7-6 and TRBJ2-3; 15 bases match TRBD2. The V gene's germline CDR1 is SGHVS and CDR2 FNYEAQ. The CDR3 contains 16 residues. V trimming: 5 bases; J trimming: 6 bases; junction bases outside the gene matches: 6. CDR3 residues: CASSRTSGGARDTQYF. CDR3 DNA sequence: TGTGCCAGCAGCCGGACTAGCGGGGGGGCAAGGGATACGCAGTATTTT.

This chain uses TRBV9 with TRBJ1-1; tentative D call: TRBD1 (6 bases). V shed 0 bases and J shed 9 bases, with 12 bases lying between them. This CDR3 has 13 amino acids. Germline assignment: CDR1 SGDLS and CDR2 YYNGEE. The CDR3 DNA is TGTGCCAGCAGCGTAGACTCAGGGGAGAAAGCTTTCTTT. It specifies CASSVDSGEKAFF.

This clone was observed once. The V and J genes are TRBV30 and TRBJ1-6; D is perhaps TRBD1 (5 bases). V was cut by 4 bases and J by 0 bases, with 10 bases left in between. Germline CDR1 reads GTSNPN; CDR2 reads SVGIG (reference sequence). The CDR3 is 15 residues long. CDR3 sequence: CAWTLGVSYNSPLHF. In nucleotides, the CDR3 is TGTGCCTGGACCTTAGGGGTCTCCTATAATTCACCCCTCCACTTT.

The chain uses TRBV30 and TRBJ1-6; maybe TRBD1 (6 bases). V was pared by 0 bases and J by 7 bases, with 22 bases between. Germline loops: CDR1 GTSNPN, CDR2 SVGIG (reference sequence). This CDR3 has 18 amino acids. This chain's CDR3 is CAWSVPRPGGPGNSPLHF. The CDR3 DNA reads as TGTGCCTGGAGTGTACCAAGGCCGGGGGGCCCGGGGAATTCACCCCTCCACTTT.

CDR3: CASSHVASQNYGYTF. As DNA, the CDR3 is TGTGCCAGCAGCCACGTGGCTTCCCAGAACTATGGCTACACCTTC. V and J are TRBV3-1 (or the pseudogene TRBV3-2) and TRBJ1-2; D not resolved. The CDR3 covers 15 residues. The V end lost 3 bases, the J end lost 2 bases, and 13 bases lay between the germline ends. Germline CDR1 and CDR2: LGHDT and YNNKEL (reference sequence).

This clone was seen a single time. The CDR3: CASSRNGNQPQHF. CDR3 coding DNA: TGTGCCAGCAGCAGGAACGGGAATCAGCCCCAGCATTTT. This chain connects TRBV5-4 to TRBJ1-5; D is ambiguous. Germline CDR1 and CDR2: SGHNT and YYREEE (reference sequence). This CDR3 contains 13 residues. Trimming shortened V by 4 bases and J by 4 bases, and 9 bases separated the two germline ends.

This chain links TRBV2 with TRBJ1-2, with D uncertain. This CDR3 is 14 amino acids long. CDR1 and CDR2 from the germline V gene are SNHLY and FYNNEI. V was cut by 7 bases and J by 3 bases, with 15 bases left in between. In nucleotides, the CDR3 is TGTGCCAGCAAACACGGGCTGGAGGACTATGGCTACACCTTC. Protein: CASKHGLEDYGYTF.

The chain couples TRBV30 to TRBJ1-5; TRBD1 might be the D (5 bases). V was trimmed by 2 bases and J by 3 bases, leaving 11 bases between them. The germline gives CDR1 GTSNPN, CDR2 SVGIG (reference sequence). The CDR3 runs 14 residues. The CDR3 sequence: CAWSTGDTNQPQHF. The CDR3 DNA follows: TGTGCCTGGAGTACGGGGGATACCAATCAGCCCCAGCATTTT.

This clone was recorded once. V usage is TRBV30 and J usage is TRBJ1-1; a possible D gene is TRBD1 (5 bases). CDR1 GTSNPN and CDR2 SVGIG come from the germline V gene (reference sequence). The CDR3 extends over 15 amino acids. The germline V and J ends were trimmed by 0 bases and 0 bases, with 11 bases remaining between them. The CDR3 DNA follows: TGTGCCTGGAGTGTGCGGGGGTTACTGAACACTGAAGCTTTCTTT. The encoded protein is CAWSVRGLLNTEAFF.

J is TRBJ2-5 and V is TRBV7-3, with 12 bases matching TRBD2. This CDR3 has 15 amino acids. The germline V gene has CDR1 SGHTA and CDR2 FQGTGA. V trimming: 4 bases; J trimming: 4 bases; junction bases outside the gene matches: 4. CDR3 region: CASSSSGGALETQYF. The DNA of the CDR3 is TGTGCCAGCAGCTCTAGCGGGGGGGCCCTAGAGACCCAGTACTTC.

The chain has TRBV7-3 and TRBJ2-7; weak D call: TRBD2 (5 bases). Germline V lookup: CDR1 SGHTA, CDR2 FQGTGA. CDR3 size: 13 residues. The germline V and J ends were trimmed by 5 bases and 12 bases, with 20 bases remaining between them. This CDR3 reads CASSPEPGSATYF. DNA for the CDR3: TGTGCCAGCAGCCCAGAACCGGGTAGCGCCACGTACTTC.

The chain is built from TRBV19 and TRBJ1-2; 9 bases are a match to TRBD1. This CDR3 contains 17 residues. Germline V gene sequence: CDR1 LNHDA, CDR2 SQIVND (reference sequence). Trimming took 5 bases from V and 0 from J; bases not matched to a gene: 10. The DNA for the CDR3 is TGTGCCAGTAGTCCAAGGGGACAGGGAAAAGCTAACTATGGCTACACCTTC. It yields the protein CASSPRGQGKANYGYTF.

The rearrangement links TRBV5-1 to TRBJ2-7; 8 bases line up with TRBD1. Trimming at V came to 3 bases and at J to 0 bases, leaving 2 bases not matched to a gene. Germline CDR1 SGHRS, CDR2 YFSETQ. CDR3 length equals 14 residues. This CDR3 reads CASSSRGLSYEQYF. In DNA, the CDR3 is TGCGCCAGCAGCTCCAGGGGGCTCTCCTACGAGCAGTACTTC.

This clone came up once. This chain connects TRBV5-1 to TRBJ2-7; D gene ambiguous. Germline CDR1 and CDR2: SGHRS and YFSETQ. The CDR3 runs to 14 residues. V was clipped by 0 bases and J by 6 bases, with 13 bases between them. CDR3 region: CASSLDVRQAEQYF. The CDR3 coding sequence is TGCGCCAGCAGCTTGGACGTTCGGCAGGCCGAGCAGTACTTC.

The genes are TRBV15 and TRBJ1-3; a weak D match, TRBD1 (5 bases). CDR1 is LNHNV, CDR2 YYDKDF, per germline (reference sequence). This CDR3 has 13 amino acids. V was cut by 1 base and J by 8 bases, with 9 bases left in between. The CDR3 DNA reads as TGTGCCACCAGCAGAGCGGGGGTGGACACCATATATTTT. It specifies CATSRAGVDTIYF.

The genes are TRBV9 and TRBJ1-4; no clear D. The germline V and J ends were trimmed by 0 bases and 2 bases, with 5 bases remaining between them. Germline V gene sequence: CDR1 SGDLS, CDR2 YYNGEE. The CDR3 has 14 amino acids. CDR3 nucleotide sequence: TGTGCCAGCAGCGTAGCCGGGACTAATGAAAAACTGTTTTTT. Translated, it gives CASSVAGTNEKLFF.

V usage is TRBV9 and J usage is TRBJ2-7; 10 bases are a match to TRBD1. The CDR3 is 15 residues long. Trimming cost V 3 bases and J 3 bases; bases outside gene matches: 6. Looked up from germline, CDR1 is SGDLS and CDR2 is YYNGEE. The CDR3 here is CASSEGGTGVYEQYF. In DNA form, the CDR3 reads TGTGCCAGCAGCGAGGGTGGGACAGGGGTCTACGAGCAGTACTTC.

Notes on this clone: The same CDR3 is also encoded by other DNA sequences in this sample. The rearrangement joins TRBV4-3 to TRBJ2-5, with 9 bases matching TRBD2. The CDR3 is 14 amino acids. Germline V gene data show CDR1 as LGHNA and CDR2 as YSLEER. V was clipped by 1 base and J by 3 bases; unmatched bases: 0. In DNA form, the CDR3 reads TGCGCCAGCAGCCAAGGACTAGCGGAAGAGACCCAGTACTTC. Its protein product is CASSQGLAEETQYF.

The chain is built from TRBV11-2 and TRBJ2-7; 7 bases map to TRBD2. CDR3 size: 15 residues. Germline V gives CDR1 SGHAT, CDR2 FQNNGV. Germline trimming cut 0 bases from V and 6 bases from J; bases unmatched to any gene: 8. The CDR3: CASSLDLDTGGEQYF. The CDR3 coding sequence is TGTGCCAGCAGCTTAGATCTGGATACGGGAGGCGAGCAGTACTTC. The full variable domain, completed using reference TRBV11-2 and TRBJ2-7, is EAGVAQSPRYKIIEKRQSVAFWCNPISGHATLYWYQQILGQGPKLLIQFQNNGVVDDSQLPKDRFSAERLKGVDSTLKIQPAKLEDSAVYLCASSLDLDTGGEQYFGPGTRLTVT.

This chain links TRBV3-1 (or the pseudogene TRBV3-2) with TRBJ2-7, with TRBD2 matching 15 bases. Per germline, CDR1 LGHDT and CDR2 YNNKEL (reference sequence). The trim removed 0 bases at V and 3 bases at J, leaving 6 bases unmatched. The CDR3 contains 18 residues. CDR3 coding DNA: TGTGCCAGCAGCCAAGATGTCGGACTAGCGGGGGGGAGCTACGAGCAGTACTTC. Protein: CASSQDVGLAGGSYEQYF.

V gene TRBV5-1 combines with J gene TRBJ2-2, with D possibly being TRBD1 (6 bases). Germline CDR1 reads SGHRS; CDR2 reads YFSETQ. This CDR3 has 17 residues. Trimming stripped 4 bases from V and 0 bases from J, with 16 bases between. This CDR3 reads CASSTRTAFANTGELFF. CDR3 nucleotides: TGCGCCAGCAGCACCAGGACAGCGTTCGCGAACACCGGGGAGCTGTTTTTT.

The CDR3 protein is CATRGLASTGELFF. CDR3 DNA sequence: TGTGCCACCAGAGGGCTAGCTTCCACCGGGGAGCTGTTTTTT. The chain is built from TRBV24-1 and TRBJ2-2, with D possibly being TRBD2 (5 bases). Germline V gives CDR1 KGHDR, CDR2 SFDVKD. The CDR3 consists of 14 residues. V lost 7 bases and J lost 4, with 12 bases in between.

V is TRBV4-1 and J is TRBJ1-2; D uncertain. CDR3 size: 14 residues. The germline CDR1 and CDR2 sequences are MGHRA and YSYEKL. The ends were cut back, 0 bases at V and 2 bases at J, with 7 bases in the middle. DNA for the CDR3: TGCGCCAGCAGCCAAGATTCCCTCAACTATGGCTACACCTTC. It translates to CASSQDSLNYGYTF.

This rearrangement joins TRBV24-1 to TRBJ1-1; no definite D call. This CDR3 spans 11 amino acids. CDR1 KGHDR and CDR2 SFDVKD come from the germline V gene. Trimming removed 9 bases from V and 2 bases from J, with 6 bases in between. As DNA, the CDR3 is TGTGCCACCGCAGAAAACACTGAAGCTTTCTTT. Its translation is CATAENTEAFF.